These 21 T cell receptor beta chains were all obtained from the same sample, sequenced in a study of blood T cell repertoires in COVID-19 (dated by TCRdb to between 2020 and 2021). Libraries were made using the immunoSEQ multiplex PCR assay. Sourced from immuneACCESS, this table was stored by TCRdb with only in-frame sequences that have V and J called. A share of the clones is absent; for the studies checked, an unresolved V gene accounts for under half, and the remainder has no known explanation. The sample profile shows 180,000 or so clones; over 70% of them were found once. Around 3.6% of the sample lies in the top ten. Sequencing was carried out using PBMCs or T cells enriched from blood (not recorded which). These receptors were obtained from a woman in her fifties or sixties in a cohort exposed to, infected with or recovered from COVID-19 (not recorded which).

The chain links TRBV4-3 to TRBJ2-2; TRBD1 agrees at 8 bases. The trim removed 5 bases at V and 1 base at J, leaving 3 bases unmatched. This CDR3 is 15 amino acids long. Germline assignment: CDR1 LGHNA and CDR2 YSLEER. The CDR3 DNA follows: TGCGCCAGCAGCTCCGGGACAGGGAACACCGGGGAGCTGTTTTTT. Its translation is CASSSGTGNTGELFF.

CDR3 nucleotides: TGTGCCAGCAGTGAAGAGGGACTAGGGGAAAAACTGTTTTTT. Translated, it gives CASSEEGLGEKLFF. J is TRBJ1-4 and V is TRBV2; a possible D gene is TRBD1 (5 bases). Trimming shortened V by 1 base and J by 8 bases, and 11 bases separated the two germline ends. Germline V lookup: CDR1 SNHLY, CDR2 FYNNEI. The CDR3 spans 14 residues.

The chain combines TRBV9 with TRBJ2-2; 8 bases agree with TRBD1. Per germline, CDR1 SGDLS and CDR2 YYNGEE. Unmatched junction bases numbered 4, after V lost 0 bases and J lost 6 bases. The CDR3 has 15 residues. The CDR3 region is CASSVEQGAAGELFF. DNA of the CDR3: TGTGCCAGCAGCGTAGAGCAGGGGGCCGCCGGGGAGCTGTTTTTT.

The chain joins TRBV29-1 to TRBJ1-5; 8 bases are a match to TRBD1. The CDR3 sequence is 14 residues long. CDR1 is SQVTM, CDR2 ANQGSEA, per germline. J lost 2 bases, V lost 5 bases, and 5 bases had no gene match. As DNA, the CDR3 is TGCAGCGTTTCAGGGGGCGACGGCAATCAGCCCCAGCATTTT. Its protein is CSVSGGDGNQPQHF. The full variable domain, completed using reference TRBV29-1 and TRBJ1-5, is SAVISQKPSRDICQRGTSLTIQCQVDSQVTMMFWYRQQPGQSLTLIATANQGSEATYESGFVIDKFPISRPNLTFSTLTVSNMSPEDSSIYLCSVSGGDGNQPQHFGDGTRLSIL.

In DNA form, the CDR3 reads TGTGCCAGCAGCTCCGGGGGGAGAGGTCTCGAGACCCAGTACTTC. Amino acid sequence: CASSSGGRGLETQYF. This chain connects TRBV7-8 to TRBJ2-5; 7 positions agree with TRBD2. This CDR3 region has 15 residues. V shed 4 bases and J 5 bases; nucleotides not matched to a gene: 10. In germline, CDR1 is SGHVS, CDR2 FQNEAQ.

The chain employs TRBV28 and TRBJ2-3; unclear D gene. Per the germline V gene, CDR1 is MDHEN and CDR2 is SYDVKM. This CDR3 comprises 13 residues. Deletions cut 6 bases from V and 6 bases from J, with 13 bases between. CDR3 DNA: TGTGCCAGCAGGTCCGTCAACAAGGATACGCAGTATTTT. Protein: CASRSVNKDTQYF.

Here the CDR3 DNA reads TGTGCCAGCAGCCAGGTACGTGGCACCTTTTTCTCTGGGGCCAACGTCCTGACTTTC. Amino acids: CASSQVRGTFFSGANVLTF. The chain carries TRBV4-2 and TRBJ2-6; D is ambiguous. CDR3 length: 19 residues. V lost 3 bases, J lost 0 bases, and 18 bases lay in between. Germline values: CDR1 LGHNA, CDR2 YNFKEQ.

This clone was seen just once. The chain uses TRBV5-1 and TRBJ1-5; tentative D call: TRBD1 (6 bases). The germline V gene encodes CDR1 SGHRS and CDR2 YFSETQ. The length of the CDR3 is 14 residues. Trimming stripped 4 bases from V and 4 bases from J, with 12 bases between. CDR3 bases: TGCGCCAGCAGCCAGGGGACGGGGAATCAGCCCCAGCATTTT. Its protein product is CASSQGTGNQPQHF. The full variable domain, in which reference TRBV5-1 and TRBJ1-5 provide the parts outside the CDR3, is KAGVTQTPRYLIKTRGQQVTLSCSPISGHRSVSWYQQTPGQGLQFLFEYFSETQRNKGNFPGRFSGRQFSNSRSEMNVSTLELGDSALYLCASSQGTGNQPQHFGDGTRLSIL.

This clone was observed a single time. The rearrangement uses TRBV6-6 and TRBJ2-2, with 9 bases fitting TRBD1. The CDR3 extends over 15 amino acids. Germline V lookup: CDR1 MNHNY, CDR2 SVGAGI (reference sequence). Germline trimming cut 10 bases from V and 1 base from J; bases unmatched to any gene: 7. CDR3: CAKRSGQGNTGELFF. DNA for the CDR3: TGTGCCAAAAGATCGGGACAGGGGAACACCGGGGAGCTGTTTTTT.

The rearrangement uses TRBV7-2 and TRBJ2-7; unclear D gene. The V gene's germline CDR1 is SGHTA and CDR2 FQGNSA. CDR3 length: 12 amino acids. With 8 bases removed from V and 0 bases from J, the gap between germline ends came to 8 bases. The CDR3 sequence is CASGGLSYEQYF. The CDR3 nucleotides are TGTGCCAGCGGCGGCCTCTCCTACGAGCAGTACTTC.

The CDR3 region has the DNA TGCGCCAGCAGCTTTCCCAGGGGGATAGATGGGGATTATGAAAAACTGTTTTTT. It codes for CASSFPRGIDGDYEKLFF. This chain links TRBV5-1 with TRBJ1-4; 7 bases map to TRBD1. Unmatched junction bases numbered 16, after V lost 2 bases and J lost 6 bases. Germline CDR1 SGHRS, CDR2 YFSETQ. The length of the CDR3 is 18 residues.

This chain joins TRBV6-5 and TRBJ2-7, with unresolved D. This CDR3 has 12 residues. CDR1 MNHEY and CDR2 SVGAGI come from the germline V gene. Between the trimmed V and J ends, which lost 6 bases and 4 bases, there was a span of 10 bases. The CDR3 coding sequence is TGTGCCAGCAGCGCAGGAAGATACGAGCAGTACTTC. This codes for CASSAGRYEQYF.

This chain connects TRBV5-1 to TRBJ1-4; no clear D gene. CDR3 length: 15 residues. The V gene lost 1 base and the J gene lost 11 bases, with 18 bases spanning the gap. In germline, CDR1 is SGHRS, CDR2 YFSETQ. CDR3 coding DNA: TGCGCCAGCAGCTTGAGAGCCCCCGTACCGGGGAAACTGTTTTTT. Protein sequence: CASSLRAPVPGKLFF.

The genes are TRBV5-6 and TRBJ2-2, with 11 positions matching TRBD2. The CDR3 loop spans 15 amino acids. Germline CDR1 reads SGHDT; CDR2 reads YYEEEE. The V and J ends lost 4 bases and 5 bases, in that order; junction bases with no gene match: 4. CDR3 nucleotide sequence: TGTGCCAGCAGCCTACTAGCGGGAGCGACCGGGGAGCTGTTTTTT. Its protein product is CASSLLAGATGELFF.

This chain links TRBV7-2 with TRBJ2-7; the match to TRBD1 covers 9 bases. V lost 4 bases to trimming and J lost 0 bases; unmatched junction nucleotides: 4. The V gene's germline CDR1 is SGHTA and CDR2 FQGNSA. CDR3 size: 15 residues. CDR3 DNA sequence: TGTGCCAGCAGCTCAGGGACAGGGCCCTCCTACGAGCAGTACTTC. This translates into CASSSGTGPSYEQYF.

In its sample, this clone was seen once. The CDR3 protein is CASSLSGTGATRGSYEQYF. CDR3 bases: TGCGCCAGCAGCCTCTCCGGGACAGGGGCTACAAGAGGGTCCTACGAGCAGTACTTC. V gene TRBV5-1 combines with J gene TRBJ2-7, with 10 bases aligning to TRBD1. V dropped 4 bases and J dropped 1; count of bases not matched to a gene: 17. The germline V gene encodes CDR1 SGHRS and CDR2 YFSETQ. The CDR3 extends over 19 amino acids.

The chain combines TRBV6-6 with TRBJ2-7; 9 nucleotides match TRBD2. After removal of 5 bases from V and 0 bases from J, the junction contained 8 bases not matched to a gene. The CDR3 spans 16 residues. CDR1 and CDR2 from the germline V gene are MNHNY and SVGAGI (reference sequence). The CDR3 sequence is CASSAGGGPSSYEQYF. The CDR3 nucleotides read TGTGCCAGCAGTGCGGGGGGGGGCCCAAGCTCCTACGAGCAGTACTTC.

The chain has TRBV11-3 and TRBJ2-1; 11 bases are shared with TRBD2. The CDR3 is 14 amino acids. J was trimmed by 5 bases and V by 6 bases; bases with no gene match: 3. Germline CDR1 SGHNT, CDR2 YENEEA. The CDR3 nucleotides read TGTGCCAGCAGTACTAGCGGGGGTCACAATGAGCAGTTCTTC. It codes for CASSTSGGHNEQFF.

V is TRBV5-1 and J is TRBJ2-7; possibly TRBD1 for D (6 bases). Germline values: CDR1 SGHRS, CDR2 YFSETQ. The CDR3 covers 13 residues. Trimming pared 7 bases from V and 5 bases from J, leaving 16 bases between. CDR3 bases: TGCGCCAGCCAACTTGGGGGCGAACACGAGCAGTACTTC. Translation gives CASQLGGEHEQYF.

The genes are TRBV10-3 and TRBJ2-1; 7 nucleotides align to TRBD1. Germline CDR1 and CDR2: ENHRY and SYGVKD. The junction had 8 bases not matched to a gene; V was cut back by 4 bases and J by 5 bases. This CDR3 contains 15 residues. The CDR3 coding sequence is TGTGCCATCAGTGGGACCGGGACAGTAGACAATGAGCAGTTCTTC. This codes for CAISGTGTVDNEQFF.

The V and J genes are TRBV19 and TRBJ2-7; 10 bases are shared with TRBD2. Losses at the gene ends were 9 bases for V and 6 bases for J; bases not matched to a gene: 17. CDR1 and CDR2 (germline): LNHDA, SQIVND (reference sequence). This CDR3 has 16 residues. The DNA for the CDR3 is TGTGCCAGCCGACCGTCAGGGACTAGCGTGGGAGGCGAGCAGTACTTC. This sequence encodes CASRPSGTSVGGEQYF. Drawing the rest from reference TRBV19 and TRBJ2-7, the complete variable domain is DGGITQSPKYLFRKEGQNVTLSCEQNLNHDAMYWYRQDPGQGLRLIYYSQIVNDFQKGDIAEGYSVSREKKESFPLTVTSAQKNPTAFYLCASRPSGTSVGGEQYFGPGTRLTVT.